The 14 T cell receptor beta chains reported below all come from one sample, sequenced in a study of type 1 and type 2 diabetes patients. The PCR template was genomic DNA. A primer set of 30 forward and 13 reverse primers amplified the CDR3. MiXCR, applied by TCRdb to the multiplex PCR reads, yields one record per CDR3 protein. Of approximately 260,000 distinct CDR3 sequences detected, around 47% appear once; the ten largest clones hold about an eighth. Material: peripheral blood mononuclear cells (PBMCs). These receptors were taken from a man younger than 35 with type 2 diabetes.

This clonotype was counted only a few times. The V call is TRBV30, the J call TRBJ1-5; no reliable D call. Germline V lookup: CDR1 GTSNPN, CDR2 SVGIG (reference sequence). The CDR3 runs to 13 residues. V was pared by 0 bases and J by 6 bases, with 9 bases between. CDR3 in amino acids: CAWSVRWGQPQHF. For the CDR3, the DNA is TGTGCCTGGAGTGTACGGTGGGGTCAGCCCCAGCATTTT.

This clonotype appeared a few times. This chain uses TRBV19 with TRBJ1-6; maybe TRBD1 (5 bases). CDR1 LNHDA and CDR2 SQIVND come from the germline V gene (reference sequence). The CDR3 spans 14 residues. V was shortened by 7 bases and J by 6 bases, with 13 bases between the two germline ends. CDR3 DNA: TGTGCCAGTAACCGACAGTCGGTTAATTCACCCCTCCACTTT. Translation gives CASNRQSVNSPLHF.

The V gene is TRBV20-1, the J gene TRBJ2-5, with D hard to call. CDR1 DFQATT and CDR2 SNEGSKA come from the germline V gene (reference sequence). CDR3 length: 11 amino acids. V was shortened by 3 bases and J by 5 bases, with 7 bases between the two germline ends. The CDR3 coding sequence is TGCAGTGCTAGGAAAGGGGAGACCCAGTACTTC. It encodes CSARKGETQYF.

This clonotype was detected a few times. V gene TRBV5-5 combines with J gene TRBJ2-1; the match to TRBD2 covers 9 bases. Germline lookup yields CDR1 SGHKS and CDR2 YYEKEE (reference sequence). The CDR3 is 14 amino acids. Trimming cost V 6 bases and J 9 bases; bases outside gene matches: 10. The CDR3 loop reads CASNGLAGNPEQFF. The CDR3 bases are TGTGCCAGCAACGGGCTAGCGGGAAATCCTGAGCAGTTCTTC. The whole variable domain, filled in from reference TRBV5-5 and TRBJ2-1, reads DAGVTQSPTHLIKTRGQQVTLRCSPISGHKSVSWYQQVLGQGPQFIFQYYEKEERGRGNFPDRFSARQFPNYSSELNVNALLLGDSALYLCASNGLAGNPEQFFGPGTRLTVL.

This rearrangement joins TRBV5-1 to TRBJ2-1; D uncertain. CDR3 size: 16 residues. Trimming took 3 bases from V and 5 from J, leaving 18 bases between them. Germline lookup yields CDR1 SGHRS and CDR2 YFSETQ. CDR3 residues: CASSSLFWTEDNEQFF. The CDR3 DNA is TGCGCCAGCAGCTCACTTTTTTGGACCGAGGACAATGAGCAGTTCTTC.

This clonotype was picked up a small number of times. This chain uses TRBV28 with TRBJ2-7, with 10 bases aligning to TRBD1. Looked up from germline, CDR1 is MDHEN and CDR2 is SYDVKM. Germline trimming cut 6 bases from V and 3 bases from J; bases unmatched to any gene: 14. This CDR3 comprises 17 residues. CDR3 sequence: CASRSGTGAGIGYEQYF. The DNA for the CDR3 is TGTGCCAGCAGGTCCGGGACAGGGGCAGGTATCGGCTACGAGCAGTACTTC.

This clonotype has more than one count but fewer than ten. The chain joins TRBV19 to TRBJ1-2, with 7 bases fitting TRBD1. The germline gives CDR1 LNHDA, CDR2 SQIVND (reference sequence). J was trimmed by 0 bases and V by 4 bases; bases with no gene match: 5. This CDR3 spans 15 amino acids. This CDR3 is CASSRDRRANYGYTF. The CDR3 region has the DNA TGTGCCAGTAGTAGGGACAGAAGAGCTAACTATGGCTACACCTTC.

The V and J genes are TRBV7-8 and TRBJ2-3, with TRBD1 matching over 9 bases. The CDR3 has 13 residues. With 5 bases clipped from V and 6 bases from J, the junction kept 3 bases outside the gene matches. The V gene's germline CDR1 is SGHVS and CDR2 FQNEAQ. In DNA, the CDR3 is TGTGCCAGCAGCCGGACAGGGGACGATACGCAGTATTTT. Protein product: CASSRTGDDTQYF.

The V gene is TRBV12-5, the J gene TRBJ2-1; 14 bases agree with TRBD2. From germline, CDR1 is LGHNT and CDR2 FRNRAP. There are 17 residues in the CDR3. V was clipped by 5 bases and J by 1 base; unmatched bases: 4. CDR3 in amino acids: CASGGTSGGRSYNEQFF. The DNA of the CDR3 is TGTGCTAGTGGTGGGACTAGCGGGGGTAGGTCCTACAATGAGCAGTTCTTC.

In this sample, this clonotype turned up a few times. The genes are TRBV20-1 and TRBJ1-2, with D unclear. The CDR3 extends over 11 amino acids. Trimming took 3 bases from V and 7 from J, leaving 9 bases between them. Germline CDR1 reads DFQATT; CDR2 reads SNEGSKA (reference sequence). This CDR3 is CSASIRVGYTF. The CDR3 DNA is TGCAGTGCTAGTATAAGGGTTGGCTACACCTTC.

Comment on this clonotype: A single base separates this from a much larger clone, so it may be a read error. This rearrangement joins TRBV2 to TRBJ2-7; 8 bases align to TRBD1. With V trimmed by 6 bases and J by 5 bases, 9 bases remained unmatched. The CDR3 is 14 amino acids. In germline, CDR1 is SNHLY, CDR2 FYNNEI. The CDR3 protein is CASRTGVGTDEQYF. In DNA form, the CDR3 reads TGTGCCAGCAGGACAGGGGTAGGGACCGACGAGCAGTACTTC.

The V gene is TRBV15, the J gene TRBJ1-2; D is perhaps TRBD1 (6 bases). CDR3 length: 14 amino acids. Germline values: CDR1 LNHNV, CDR2 YYDKDF (reference sequence). V was trimmed by 0 bases and J by 7 bases, leaving 12 bases between them. The CDR3 sequence is CATSRDPQGGGYTF. The CDR3 coding sequence is TGTGCCACCAGCAGAGACCCACAGGGAGGTGGCTACACCTTC.

This clonotype was found a few times. CDR3 in amino acids: CASSPLTGTGYTF. For the CDR3, the DNA is TGTGCCAGCAGTCCCCTGACAGGGACCGGCTACACCTTC. This chain connects TRBV27 to TRBJ1-2, with 7 bases identical to TRBD1. CDR3 length: 13 residues. Germline trimming cut 5 bases from V and 8 bases from J; bases unmatched to any gene: 8. CDR1 is MNHEY, CDR2 SMNVEV, per germline (reference sequence).

The chain joins TRBV29-1 to TRBJ1-2; D unclear. The V gene's germline CDR1 is SQVTM and CDR2 ANQGSEA. The CDR3 covers 12 residues. The CDR3 DNA is TGCAGAGACGGAGAGATCCGGGATGGCTACACCTTC. Encoded protein: CRDGEIRDGYTF.